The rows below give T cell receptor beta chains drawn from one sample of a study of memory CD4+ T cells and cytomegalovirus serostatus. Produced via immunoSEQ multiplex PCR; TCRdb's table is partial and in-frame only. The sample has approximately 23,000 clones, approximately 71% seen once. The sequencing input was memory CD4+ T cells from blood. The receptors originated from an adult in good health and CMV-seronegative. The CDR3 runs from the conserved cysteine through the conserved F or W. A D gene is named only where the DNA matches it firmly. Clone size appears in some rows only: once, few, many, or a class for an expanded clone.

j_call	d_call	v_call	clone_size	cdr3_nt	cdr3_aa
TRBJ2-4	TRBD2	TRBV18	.	TGTGCCAGCTCTCCCGTTCCAGCGGGAGGCATCCTTGCCAAAAACATTCAGTACTTC	CASSPVPAGGILAKNIQYF
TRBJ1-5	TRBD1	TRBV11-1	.	TGTGCCAGCAGCCCGGGACAGGGTAATCAGCCCCAGCATTTT	CASSPGQGNQPQHF
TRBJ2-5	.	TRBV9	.	TGTGCCAGCAGCGTAGGGCTCCCGGGCGGGCAGCAAGAGACCCAGTACTTC	CASSVGLPGGQQETQYF
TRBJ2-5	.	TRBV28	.	TGTGCCAGCAGTTTGCCCGTACAGACCCAGTACTTC	CASSLPVQTQYF
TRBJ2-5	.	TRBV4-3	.	TGCGCCAGCAGCACCCTGACAGGAGTAGAGACCCAGTACTTC	CASSTLTGVETQYF
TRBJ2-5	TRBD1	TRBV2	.	TGTGCCAGCAGTGGAGGGGGCACATACCAAGAGACCCAGTACTTC	CASSGGGTYQETQYF
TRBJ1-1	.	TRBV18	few	TGTGCCAGCTCACCACTCAAGAACACTGAAGCTTTCTTT	CASSPLKNTEAFF
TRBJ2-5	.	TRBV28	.	TGTGCCAGCAGTAACGCAGACCAAGAGACCCAGTACTTC	CASSNADQETQYF
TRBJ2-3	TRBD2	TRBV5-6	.	TGTGCCAGCTCCTCCCGGGACTATACAGATACGCAGTATTTT	CASSSRDYTDTQYF
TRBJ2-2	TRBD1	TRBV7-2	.	TGTGCCATCCCAGGACAGGTTCGGGTCACCGGGGAGCTGTTTTTT	CAIPGQVRVTGELFF
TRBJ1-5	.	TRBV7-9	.	TGTGCCAGCAGAAGGGGCAATCAGCCCCAGCATTTT	CASRRGNQPQHF
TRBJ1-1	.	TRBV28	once	TGTGCCAGCAGTCCGGGGACATCGAACACTGAAGCTTTCTTT	CASSPGTSNTEAFF
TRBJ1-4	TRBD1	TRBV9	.	TGTGCCAGCAGCGCCACCCGACAGACAGGGGCAAAGGAAAAACTGTTTTTT	CASSATRQTGAKEKLFF
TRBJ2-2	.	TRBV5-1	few	TGCGCCAGCAGTGCAGAACGGGAGCTGTTTTTT	CASSAERELFF
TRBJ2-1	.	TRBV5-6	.	TGTGCCAGCAGCCTGAACTATGGTCTTGAGCAGTTCTTC	CASSLNYGLEQFF
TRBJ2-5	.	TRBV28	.	TGTGCCGGGGCGCAACAGGGAGGGGTAGAGACCCAGTACTTC	CAGAQQGGVETQYF
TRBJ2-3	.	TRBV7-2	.	TGTGCCAGCAGCTTACGCGGGCCAATCACAGATACGCAGTATTTT	CASSLRGPITDTQYF
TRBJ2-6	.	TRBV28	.	TGTGCCAGCAGTTTTGCCTCTGGGGCCAACGTCCTGACTTTC	CASSFASGANVLTF
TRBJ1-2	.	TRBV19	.	TGTGCCAGTAGTACGACGAGGTATGGCTACACCTTC	CASSTTRYGYTF
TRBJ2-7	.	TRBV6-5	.	TGTGCCAGCAGCCCCTACGACCGGGGCTACGAGCAGTACTTC	CASSPYDRGYEQYF
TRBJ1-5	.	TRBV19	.	TGTGCCAGTAGTCAGGGAGGGGTTGTCAATCAGCCCCAGCATTTT	CASSQGGVVNQPQHF
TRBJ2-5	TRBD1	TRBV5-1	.	TGCGCCAGCAGCTTGGTACCAGGGGGACCCCGCCAAGAGACCCAGTACTTC	CASSLVPGGPRQETQYF
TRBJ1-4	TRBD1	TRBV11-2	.	TGTGCCAGCAGCGTGGGACAGGGAATTAATGAAAAACTGTTTTTT	CASSVGQGINEKLFF
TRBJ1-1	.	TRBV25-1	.	TGTGCCAGCACAGACAGACTCCACACTGAAGCTTTCTTT	CASTDRLHTEAFF
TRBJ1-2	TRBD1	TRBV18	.	TGTGCCAGCTCACCAGGGATACAGGGGGGGAGTGACTATGGCTACACCTTC	CASSPGIQGGSDYGYTF
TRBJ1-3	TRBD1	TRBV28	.	TGTGCCAGCACCCCGACAGGGGGTGGAAACACCATATATTTT	CASTPTGGGNTIYF
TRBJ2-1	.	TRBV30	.	TGTGTCTGGAGTGGGGTGTCTGGGGGCAATGAGCAGTTCTTC	CVWSGVSGGNEQFF
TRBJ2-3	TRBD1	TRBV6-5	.	TGTGCCAGCAGCAGAGACAGGGAGCGTCGGTATTTT	CASSRDRERRYF
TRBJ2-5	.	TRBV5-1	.	TGCGCCAGCAGCTTGGAGGTCAGTCAAGAGACCCAGTACTTC	CASSLEVSQETQYF
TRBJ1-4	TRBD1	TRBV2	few	TGTGCCAGCAGCGGTGCTACCGGGACAGGGACTGAAAAACTGTTTTTT	CASSGATGTGTEKLFF
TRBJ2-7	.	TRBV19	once	TGTGCCAGTTCACCTCCCGGTCACTCCTACGAGCAGTACTTC	CASSPPGHSYEQYF
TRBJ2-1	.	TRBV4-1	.	TGCGCCAGCTCCCTTGGAGGGACGGACAATGAGCAGTTCTTC	CASSLGGTDNEQFF